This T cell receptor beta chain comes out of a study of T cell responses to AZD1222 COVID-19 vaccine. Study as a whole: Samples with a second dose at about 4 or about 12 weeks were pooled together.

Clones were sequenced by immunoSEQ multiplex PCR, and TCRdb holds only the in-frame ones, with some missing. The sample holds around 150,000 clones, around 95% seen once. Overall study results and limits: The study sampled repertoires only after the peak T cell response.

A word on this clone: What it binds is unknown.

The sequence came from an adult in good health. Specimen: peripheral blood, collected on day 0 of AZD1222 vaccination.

The CDR3 loop reads CASSEVWGTNQPQHF. The CDR3 DNA is TGTGCCAGCAGTGAAGTGTGGGGGACCAATCAGCCCCAGCATTTT. The chain is built from TRBV6-1 and TRBJ1-5, with a possible D match to TRBD1 (5 bases). This CDR3 has 15 residues. The ends were cut back, 1 base at V and 3 bases at J, with 10 bases in the middle. Germline CDR1 MNHNS, CDR2 SASEGT.